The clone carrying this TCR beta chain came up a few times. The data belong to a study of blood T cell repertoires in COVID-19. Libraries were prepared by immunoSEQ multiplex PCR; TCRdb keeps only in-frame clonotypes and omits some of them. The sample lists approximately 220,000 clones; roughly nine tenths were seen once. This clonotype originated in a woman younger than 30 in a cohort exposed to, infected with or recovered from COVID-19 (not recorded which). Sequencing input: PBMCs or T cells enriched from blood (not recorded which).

For the CDR3, the DNA is TGCAGCGTTGCCCGGGCGGGCAACTATGGCTACACCTTC. Encoded protein: CSVARAGNYGYTF. The rearrangement uses TRBV29-1 and TRBJ1-2; D gene uncertain. Germline V CDR1 and CDR2: SQVTM, ANQGSEA. This CDR3 region has 13 residues. The V end was cut by 4 bases, the J end by 2 bases, with 11 bases between.